This is a list of T cell receptor beta chains from one sample in a study of identical twins. TCRdb itself ran the 5' RACE reads through MiXCR, one entry per CDR3 protein. The sample contains about 460,000 distinct CDR3 sequences, 12% to 15% of which appear only once. The same data also went into a second study, on yellow fever vaccine responses in identical twins.

The specimen was CD4+ T cells sorted from blood. Source of these receptors: a woman between 18 and 29 years old in good health. Both conserved end residues are part of each CDR3.

j_call	v_call	cdr3_aa
TRBJ2-7	TRBV6-1	CATQRGTGGPYEQYF
TRBJ2-7	TRBV5-4	CASNRTANYEQYF
TRBJ2-4	TRBV11-2	CASSPIAGPIAKNIQYF
TRBJ2-7	TRBV28	CATQLDYEQYF
TRBJ2-1	TRBV7-9	CASSLGTGIYNEQFF
TRBJ2-4	TRBV20-1	CSAPGTGLAKNIQYF
TRBJ2-1	TRBV6-2/TRBV6-3	CASRLSGGAHEQFF
TRBJ2-7	TRBV20-1	CSASFPDGLYEQYF
TRBJ2-7	TRBV24-1	CATSEPGPEYEQYF
TRBJ2-1	TRBV10-3	CAISEPKTSGGAPQFF
TRBJ2-2	TRBV6-2/TRBV6-3	CASSYSRGEELFF
TRBJ2-3	TRBV10-3	CAISESDTQYF
TRBJ2-1	TRBV3-1	CASSSEGTSGNSYNEQFF
TRBJ2-1	TRBV20-1	CSASDGLYNEQFF
TRBJ2-3	TRBV6-1	CASSQRQITDTQYF
TRBJ2-3	TRBV7-9	CASSTVDTQYF
TRBJ2-1	TRBV20-1	CSAGRASGRDNEQFF
TRBJ2-6	TRBV12-5	CASGLGTSGSPGANVLTF
TRBJ1-1	TRBV4-1	CASSHNDRRNTEAFF
TRBJ2-2	TRBV7-2	CASSSIGNTGELFF